The entry that follows covers one T cell receptor (beta chain) sequence. Time point of the sample: sample taken at primary tumor resection. Unsorted whole RNA from tumor, nontumor lung or frozen PBMC underwent sequencing. These data belong to a study of spatial heterogeneity in lung cancer. Study context: Detected sequences consistently included more beta-chain ones than alpha-chain ones. More than eight raw reads, on average, carried each unique TCR and UMI combination.

Carried by each TCR cDNA molecule was a unique molecular identifier. Via MiXCR, TCRdb re-called the 5' RACE reads, giving one row per CDR3 protein. Among roughly 48,000 distinct CDR3 sequences listed, less than 5.5% were seen once. The CDR3 loop spans 17 amino acids. Per germline, CDR1 PRHDT and CDR2 FYEKMQ (reference sequence). Trimming cost V 4 bases and J 0 bases, with 18 bases left between them. The V call is TRBV13, the J call TRBJ1-1; a possible D gene is TRBD1 (6 bases). The TCR originated in a male donor with early-stage non-small cell lung cancer. The sample here was PBMCs, taken at surgery. CDR3 nucleotides: TGTGCCAGCAGCTCCTTATTGGGAGACAGGATGAACACTGAAGCTTTCTTT. It codes for CASSSLLGDRMNTEAFF.